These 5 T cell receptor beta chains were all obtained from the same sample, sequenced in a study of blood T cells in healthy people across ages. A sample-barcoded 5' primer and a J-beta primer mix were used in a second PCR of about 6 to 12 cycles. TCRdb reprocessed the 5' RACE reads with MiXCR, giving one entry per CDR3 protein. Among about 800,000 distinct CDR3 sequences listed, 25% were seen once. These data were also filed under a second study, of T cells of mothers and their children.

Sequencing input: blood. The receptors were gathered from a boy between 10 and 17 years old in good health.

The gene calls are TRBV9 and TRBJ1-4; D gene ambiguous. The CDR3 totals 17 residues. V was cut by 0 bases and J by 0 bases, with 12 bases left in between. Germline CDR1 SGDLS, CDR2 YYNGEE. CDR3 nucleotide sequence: TGTGCCAGCAGCGTAGAAGGACGACCAGCAACTAATGAAAAACTGTTTTTT. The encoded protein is CASSVEGRPATNEKLFF.

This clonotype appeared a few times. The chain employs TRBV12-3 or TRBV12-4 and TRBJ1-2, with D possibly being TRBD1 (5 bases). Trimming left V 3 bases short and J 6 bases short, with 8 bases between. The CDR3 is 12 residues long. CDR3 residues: CASSFWGDGYTF. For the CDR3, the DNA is TGTGCCAGCAGTTTCTGGGGGGATGGCTACACCTTC.

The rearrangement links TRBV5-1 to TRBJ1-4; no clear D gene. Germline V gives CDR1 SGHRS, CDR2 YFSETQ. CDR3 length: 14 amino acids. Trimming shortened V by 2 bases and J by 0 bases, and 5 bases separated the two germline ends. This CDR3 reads CASSFDSTNEKLFF. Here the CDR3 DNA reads TGCGCCAGCAGCTTTGACTCAACTAATGAAAAACTGTTTTTT.

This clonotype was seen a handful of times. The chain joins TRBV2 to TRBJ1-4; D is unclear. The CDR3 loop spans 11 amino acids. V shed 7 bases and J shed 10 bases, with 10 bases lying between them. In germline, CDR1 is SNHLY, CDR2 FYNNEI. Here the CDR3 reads CASTGLRKLFF. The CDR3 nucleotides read TGTGCCAGCACCGGATTACGAAAACTGTTTTTT.

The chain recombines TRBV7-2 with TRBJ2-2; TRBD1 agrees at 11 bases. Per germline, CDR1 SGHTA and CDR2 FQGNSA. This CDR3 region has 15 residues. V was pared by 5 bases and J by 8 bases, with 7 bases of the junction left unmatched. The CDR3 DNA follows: TGTGCCAGCAGCCCCGGGACAGGGGGAGGAGGGGAGCTGTTTTTT. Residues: CASSPGTGGGGELFF.